One and the same sample provided the 32 T cell receptor beta chains below, sequenced in a study of cytomegalovirus exposure and HLA in healthy donors. The protocol was immunoSEQ multiplex PCR, while the TCRdb copy is restricted to in-frame clones and leaves out a portion. The profile shows some 170,000 clones, roughly 90% of them singletons. Sequencing used PBMCs. These receptors all come from a woman in her twenties or thirties in good health and CMV-seronegative.

This chain connects TRBV6-5 to TRBJ1-1; 9 bases are shared with TRBD1. This CDR3 comprises 13 residues. With 6 bases clipped from V and 7 bases from J, the junction kept 6 bases outside the gene matches. CDR1 and CDR2 from the germline V gene are MNHEY and SVGAGI. The CDR3 DNA sequence: TGTGCCAGCAGGGCACAGGGGGCAGGTGAAGCTTTCTTT. Translated: CASRAQGAGEAFF.

This clone was seen once. J is TRBJ2-1 and V is TRBV5-1, with 10 bases identical to TRBD2. CDR3 length: 15 residues. CDR1 is SGHRS and CDR2 is YFSETQ in the germline V gene. Trimming removed 1 base from V and 8 bases from J; junction bases left unmatched: 6. The CDR3 region is CASSLSSSGSYEQFF. The DNA for the CDR3 is TGCGCCAGCAGCTTGAGCTCTAGCGGGAGCTATGAGCAGTTCTTC. The full variable domain, completed using reference TRBV5-1 and TRBJ2-1, is KAGVTQTPRYLIKTRGQQVTLSCSPISGHRSVSWYQQTPGQGLQFLFEYFSETQRNKGNFPGRFSGRQFSNSRSEMNVSTLELGDSALYLCASSLSSSGSYEQFFGPGTRLTVL.

V and J are TRBV5-1 and TRBJ2-1, with D maybe TRBD2 (6 bases). The V gene's germline CDR1 is SGHRS and CDR2 YFSETQ. The length of the CDR3 is 16 residues. V lost 0 bases and J lost 1, with 11 bases in between. CDR3 DNA sequence: TGCGCCAGCAGCTTGGCCGTAGCGGATTCCTACAATGAGCAGTTCTTC. Translating it yields CASSLAVADSYNEQFF.

The chain recombines TRBV6-5 with TRBJ1-2, with D hard to call. The V end was cut by 4 bases, the J end by 6 bases, with 18 bases between. The germline CDR1 and CDR2 sequences are MNHEY and SVGAGI. The CDR3 spans 15 residues. The CDR3 loop reads CASSSHKEGINGYTF. CDR3 DNA sequence: TGTGCCAGCAGTTCCCACAAGGAGGGCATCAATGGCTACACCTTC.

This chain connects TRBV6-5 to TRBJ1-1; D gene ambiguous. The CDR3 totals 13 residues. V lost 3 bases and J 1 base, leaving 6 bases between the germline ends. Germline loops: CDR1 MNHEY, CDR2 SVGAGI. The CDR3 DNA is TGTGCCAGCAGTTATAATCCGAACACTGAAGCTTTCTTT. This sequence encodes CASSYNPNTEAFF.

The chain is built from TRBV6-1 and TRBJ2-1; TRBD1 matches 7 bases. Trimming took 5 bases from V and 9 from J; bases not matched to a gene: 13. The CDR3 totals 15 residues. The germline V gene has CDR1 MNHNS and CDR2 SASEGT. The CDR3 DNA reads TGTGCCAGCAGTAACCGACAGGGTGGTTATGGTGAGCAGTTCTTC. Residues: CASSNRQGGYGEQFF.

The V call is TRBV27, the J call TRBJ2-7; D remains ambiguous. V was pared by 3 bases and J by 1 base, with 10 bases between. The CDR3 covers 14 residues. Germline CDR1 and CDR2: MNHEY and SMNVEV (reference sequence). The CDR3 bases are TGTGCCAGCAGTTTTCTCGGAATATCCTACGAGCAGTACTTC. It specifies CASSFLGISYEQYF.

The CDR3 coding sequence is TGTGCCAGCAAGATAGGGGGTAGCTCCTACAATGAGCAGTTCTTC. It codes for CASKIGGSSYNEQFF. V usage is TRBV7-6 and J usage is TRBJ2-1; a possible D gene is TRBD1 (6 bases). From germline, CDR1 is SGHVS and CDR2 FNYEAQ. The length of the CDR3 is 15 residues. V lost 7 bases and J 0 bases, leaving 13 bases between the germline ends.

The V gene is TRBV6-5, the J gene TRBJ2-7; tentatively, D is TRBD1 (5 bases). V shed 2 bases and J shed 2 bases, with 13 bases lying between them. Germline loops: CDR1 MNHEY, CDR2 SVGAGI. This CDR3 region has 15 residues. The CDR3 reads CASSYGPQATYEQYF. CDR3 sequence (DNA): TGTGCCAGCAGTTACGGACCACAGGCTACCTACGAGCAGTACTTC.

The chain has TRBV5-1 and TRBJ2-1, with 9 bases aligning to TRBD2. V gave up 5 bases and J gave up 6 bases; unmatched junction bases: 6. The CDR3 sequence is 14 residues long. Germline loops: CDR1 SGHRS, CDR2 YFSETQ. The CDR3: CASSRLAGINEQFF. In DNA form, the CDR3 reads TGCGCCAGCAGTCGTCTAGCGGGGATCAATGAGCAGTTCTTC.

This clone has just one count. The chain has TRBV4-3 and TRBJ2-7; 8 bases map to TRBD2. Germline lookup yields CDR1 LGHNA and CDR2 YSLEER. This CDR3 is 14 amino acids long. The junction had 5 bases not matched to a gene; V was cut back by 3 bases and J by 4 bases. DNA for the CDR3: TGCGCCAGCAGCCATGGAGCGGGAGAGTACGAGCAGTACTTC. The encoded protein is CASSHGAGEYEQYF.

The genes are TRBV28 and TRBJ1-1; tentatively, D is TRBD1 (5 bases). Germline values: CDR1 MDHEN, CDR2 SYDVKM. The CDR3 runs 11 residues. V lost 4 bases to trimming and J lost 11 bases, with 11 bases between them. The CDR3 spells CASSSSRQAFF. The CDR3 region has the DNA TGTGCCAGCAGTTCCTCCAGACAGGCTTTCTTT.

J is TRBJ1-6 and V is TRBV9; 7 positions agree with TRBD1. The CDR3 is 13 residues long. The germline V gene has CDR1 SGDLS and CDR2 YYNGEE. V was pared by 3 bases and J by 12 bases, with 6 bases of the junction left unmatched. The chain's CDR3 is CASSADRVGPLHF. The DNA for the CDR3 is TGTGCCAGCAGCGCCGACAGGGTCGGACCCCTCCACTTT.

The chain is built from TRBV28 and TRBJ2-7; D unclear. This CDR3 region has 13 residues. Trimming removed 1 base at V and 5 bases at J, with 9 bases between. The germline gives CDR1 MDHEN, CDR2 SYDVKM. The DNA of the CDR3 is TGTGCCAGCAGTTTATCGTGGGTTAACGAGCAGTACTTC. Amino acids: CASSLSWVNEQYF.

This chain connects TRBV5-4 to TRBJ1-2; unclear D gene. The V gene lost 0 bases and the J gene lost 4 bases, with 13 bases spanning the gap. CDR3 length: 15 amino acids. Germline V gene lookup returns CDR1 SGHNT and CDR2 YYREEE (reference sequence). CDR3 protein: CASSLVGKELYGYTF. The CDR3 nucleotides read TGTGCCAGCAGCTTGGTAGGCAAGGAGCTCTATGGCTACACCTTC.

V gene TRBV27 combines with J gene TRBJ2-1; 11 bases align to TRBD2. With V trimmed by 4 bases and J by 2 bases, 4 bases remained unmatched. Germline values: CDR1 MNHEY, CDR2 SMNVEV (reference sequence). The CDR3 length is 16 residues. The CDR3 region has the DNA TGTGCCAGCAGTTCCGGACTAGCGGGTCCCTACAATGAGCAGTTCTTC. Protein: CASSSGLAGPYNEQFF.

The rearrangement uses TRBV28 and TRBJ2-1; TRBD2 aligns across 7 bases. Germline V gives CDR1 MDHEN, CDR2 SYDVKM. The trim removed 8 bases at V and 9 bases at J, leaving 16 bases unmatched. The CDR3 runs 15 residues. DNA of the CDR3: TGTGCCAGCGGGAGGGCCGCCCAATCCCCTCGTGAGCAGTTCTTC. It specifies CASGRAAQSPREQFF.

The genes are TRBV14 and TRBJ1-1, with a possible D match to TRBD1 (5 bases). Germline V CDR1 and CDR2: SGHDN, FVKESK. V dropped 0 bases and J dropped 3 bases, with 11 bases sitting between them. The CDR3 consists of 15 residues. The CDR3 DNA reads TGTGCCAGCAGCCAAGATCTGGGGGTAGACACTGAAGCTTTCTTT. It specifies CASSQDLGVDTEAFF.

This chain joins TRBV7-2 and TRBJ1-4; 7 bases align to TRBD1. Germline V gene data show CDR1 as SGHTA and CDR2 as FQGNSA. The CDR3 loop spans 16 amino acids. Trimming at V came to 4 bases and at J to 3 bases, leaving 8 bases not matched to a gene. The CDR3 nucleotides read TGTGCCAGCAGCTCCGGGAGGGGGCGGGCTAATGAAAAACTGTTTTTT. The encoded protein is CASSSGRGRANEKLFF.

The chain joins TRBV4-3 to TRBJ1-2, with a weak D call TRBD1 (6 bases). Germline V gives CDR1 LGHNA, CDR2 YSLEER. The V end was cut by 4 bases, the J end by 6 bases, with 18 bases between. This CDR3 comprises 15 residues. The CDR3 sequence is CASSLRWGAEDGYTF. CDR3 coding DNA: TGCGCCAGCAGCCTAAGATGGGGGGCTGAGGATGGCTACACCTTC.

This clone was observed a single time. The V gene is TRBV5-1, the J gene TRBJ2-3, with 7 bases fitting TRBD1. J was trimmed by 5 bases and V by 3 bases; bases with no gene match: 6. CDR1 and CDR2 from the germline V gene are SGHRS and YFSETQ. The CDR3 sequence is 14 residues long. CDR3 loop: CASSSDRAGDTQYF. CDR3 DNA: TGCGCCAGCAGCTCTGACAGGGCAGGAGATACGCAGTATTTT.

The V gene is TRBV6-1, the J gene TRBJ2-1; no clear D gene. Germline V gives CDR1 MNHNS, CDR2 SASEGT. The CDR3 has 15 residues. V gave up 6 bases and J gave up 0 bases, with 12 bases separating them. As DNA, the CDR3 is TGTGCCAGCAGGGATTTATCCCTCTCCTACAATGAGCAGTTCTTC. It encodes CASRDLSLSYNEQFF.

The chain is built from TRBV7-2 and TRBJ2-7; possibly TRBD2 for D (5 bases). The germline V and J ends were trimmed by 3 bases and 6 bases, with 15 bases remaining between them. Germline V gene data show CDR1 as SGHTA and CDR2 as FQGNSA. This CDR3 has 14 residues. As DNA, the CDR3 is TGTGCCAGCAGCTTCACCGGAGGAATACCCGAGCAGTACTTC. Translation: CASSFTGGIPEQYF.

The gene calls are TRBV13 and TRBJ1-1; the match to TRBD1 covers 9 bases. There are 16 residues in the CDR3. Germline CDR1 is PRHDT and CDR2 is FYEKMQ (reference sequence). V was clipped by 5 bases and J by 3 bases; unmatched bases: 10. The CDR3 is CASSPYGQGTYTEAFF. As DNA, the CDR3 is TGTGCCAGCAGCCCCTATGGACAGGGGACCTACACTGAAGCTTTCTTT.

The rearrangement joins TRBV4-1 to TRBJ1-1; D unresolved. CDR3 length: 11 amino acids. The germline V gene encodes CDR1 MGHRA and CDR2 YSYEKL. V lost 1 base to trimming and J lost 8 bases, with 5 bases between them. The CDR3 DNA is TGCGCCAGCAGCCAAGGAACAGAAGCTTTCTTT. This gives the protein CASSQGTEAFF.

The chain employs TRBV2 and TRBJ1-5; maybe TRBD1 (6 bases). Trimming shortened V by 4 bases and J by 4 bases, and 11 bases separated the two germline ends. The CDR3 has 14 residues. Germline CDR1 and CDR2: SNHLY and FYNNEI. The CDR3 spells CASSGDNYNQPQHF. CDR3 DNA sequence: TGTGCCAGCAGTGGGGACAATTATAATCAGCCCCAGCATTTT.

The chain recombines TRBV29-1 with TRBJ2-6, with a weak D call TRBD2 (5 bases). V was shortened by 4 bases and J by 4 bases, with 11 bases between the two germline ends. The CDR3 has 14 amino acids. Germline V gene data show CDR1 as SQVTM and CDR2 as ANQGSEA. This chain's CDR3 is CSVVGETGANVLTF. For the CDR3, the DNA is TGCAGCGTTGTCGGGGAGACCGGGGCCAACGTCCTGACTTTC.

The V gene is TRBV5-1, the J gene TRBJ2-1; D possibly corresponds to TRBD1 (6 bases). Trimming removed 3 bases at V and 7 bases at J, with 26 bases between. Germline V gene data show CDR1 as SGHRS and CDR2 as YFSETQ. The CDR3 consists of 18 residues. The CDR3 nucleotides are TGCGCCAGCAGCTCCGTCGACCAGGGGAGTAATCGTATGAATGAGCAGTTCTTC. Translated, it gives CASSSVDQGSNRMNEQFF. The full variable domain, in which reference TRBV5-1 and TRBJ2-1 provide the parts outside the CDR3, is KAGVTQTPRYLIKTRGQQVTLSCSPISGHRSVSWYQQTPGQGLQFLFEYFSETQRNKGNFPGRFSGRQFSNSRSEMNVSTLELGDSALYLCASSSVDQGSNRMNEQFFGPGTRLTVL.

The chain joins TRBV27 to TRBJ2-1, with 8 bases lining up with TRBD1. Unmatched junction bases numbered 4, after V lost 6 bases and J lost 6 bases. In germline, CDR1 is MNHEY, CDR2 SMNVEV (reference sequence). The CDR3 is 13 residues long. Here the CDR3 DNA reads TGTGCCAGCAGCCAAGACAGGGGCAATGAGCAGTTCTTC. Translating gives CASSQDRGNEQFF.

The chain combines TRBV5-1 with TRBJ1-4; 10 nucleotides agree with TRBD1. Losses at the gene ends were 3 bases for V and 7 bases for J; bases not matched to a gene: 6. CDR3 length equals 15 residues. Germline V gives CDR1 SGHRS, CDR2 YFSETQ. CDR3 sequence (DNA): TGCGCCAGCAGCTCCGGACAGGGGGTGGGTGAAAAACTGTTTTTT. It yields the protein CASSSGQGVGEKLFF.

The chain has TRBV5-1 and TRBJ2-2, with 7 nucleotides matching TRBD1. The CDR3 totals 16 residues. Germline V gene sequence: CDR1 SGHRS, CDR2 YFSETQ. Unmatched junction bases numbered 6, after V lost 4 bases and J lost 0 bases. CDR3 sequence reads: CASSTRTGTNTGELFF. CDR3 bases: TGCGCCAGCAGCACGAGGACAGGAACGAACACCGGGGAGCTGTTTTTT.

The chain combines TRBV7-8 with TRBJ1-1; 9 bases are a match to TRBD1. CDR1 is SGHVS and CDR2 is FQNEAQ in the germline V gene. Trimming removed 1 base from V and 2 bases from J; junction bases left unmatched: 2. CDR3 size: 15 residues. CDR3 DNA sequence: TGTGCCAGCAGCTTAGTACAGGGGGCCAACACTGAAGCTTTCTTT. Translation gives CASSLVQGANTEAFF.